A selection of T cell receptor beta chains follows, all from one sample in a study of vaccination and CD4 T cells after COVID-19. In TCRdb, the PCR reads were re-called with MiXCR into one record per CDR3 protein. The table records about 14,000 distinct CDR3 sequences, about three fifths of them present only once. No antigen has been assigned to these receptors. The material sequenced was CD4+ T cells from blood, cultured in vitro. Receptors were obtained from a human donor who had recovered from COVID-19. Both conserved end residues are part of each CDR3. The D gene is left open where the match is weak. Clone sizes are given selectively: once, few, many, or a class where the clone is expanded.

TRBJ2-1,TRBD1,TRBV5-5,-,TGTGCCAGCAGTTCGACAGGGGTGCCCTACAATGAGCAGTTCTTC,CASSSTGVPYNEQFF
TRBJ1-2,TRBD1,TRBV28,-,TGTGCCAGCAGAAGAGGGCGGGACAGTAACTATGGCTACACCTTC,CASRRGRDSNYGYTF
TRBJ2-3,-,TRBV19,few,TGTGCCAGTAGTAGATTCACACAGATTAGCACAGATACGCAGTATTTT,CASSRFTQISTDTQYF
TRBJ2-2,-,TRBV15,-,TGTGCCACCAGCAGAGATGGAGGGGAAGGCGGGGAGCTGTTTTTT,CATSRDGGEGGELFF
TRBJ1-5,-,TRBV24-1,few,TGTGCCACCAGTTCACCAGGGCCAAATCAGCCCCAGCATTTT,CATSSPGPNQPQHF
TRBJ2-3,TRBD2,TRBV27,-,TGTGCCAGCAGTTCACTGACTAGCGGGAGGCTCCAGGCGAGCACAGATACGCAGTATTTT,CASSSLTSGRLQASTDTQYF
TRBJ2-5,-,TRBV2,-,TGTGCCAGCCTACTGGGGGGTCCTATACAAGAGACCCAGTACTTC,CASLLGGPIQETQYF
TRBJ1-5,-,TRBV6-2/TRBV6-3,-,TGTGCCAGCAGTTCCTTTCCTCGGCCCCAGCATTTT,CASSSFPRPQHF
TRBJ2-1,TRBD2,TRBV18,-,TGTGCCAGCTCACCACCTGAGCGGGACTTCTACAATGAGCAGTTCTTC,CASSPPERDFYNEQFF
TRBJ1-6,TRBD1,TRBV25-1,-,TGTGCCAGCAGTGAACCAGGCACAGGGGGCTACTCACCCCTCCACTTT,CASSEPGTGGYSPLHF
TRBJ2-7,TRBD2,TRBV2,-,TGTGCCAGCAGTGAAAACGGGGGGGTTTCCTACGAGCAGTACTTC,CASSENGGVSYEQYF
TRBJ1-6,-,TRBV6-5,-,TGTGCCAGCAGTTACGATGGGGGTTCACCCCTCCACTTT,CASSYDGGSPLHF
TRBJ1-1,TRBD1,TRBV27,-,TGTGCCAGCAGGCCTAGGGTCCGGGACAGGGGGCTTAGATGGAAAACTGAAGCTTTCTTT,CASRPRVRDRGLRWKTEAFF
TRBJ1-1,TRBD1,TRBV6-1,-,TGTGCCAGCAGTCGCCTAAAGAGACAGGGAAACACTGAAGCTTTCTTT,CASSRLKRQGNTEAFF
TRBJ2-2,TRBD2,TRBV6-2/TRBV6-3,-,TGTGCCAGCACCGACGGAGGACTAGCAGGCGCCGGGGAGCTGTTTTTT,CASTDGGLAGAGELFF
TRBJ2-5,TRBD2,TRBV11-2,-,TGTGCCAGCAGCGGGACTAGCGGGAGGGCCGGGGAGACCCAGTACTTC,CASSGTSGRAGETQYF
TRBJ1-6,-,TRBV7-6,-,TGTGCCAGCAGCGTACAGGGAAATTCACCCCTCCACTTT,CASSVQGNSPLHF
TRBJ2-3,-,TRBV29-1,-,TGCAGCGTTGGAAAGGTGACAGATACGCAGTATTTT,CSVGKVTDTQYF
TRBJ2-1,-,TRBV20-1,-,TGCAGTGCTCAACCGGGACTCCGAATGAATGAGCAGTTCTTC,CSAQPGLRMNEQFF
TRBJ1-2,-,TRBV2,few,TGTGCCAGCAGGGCGGGACGGGCGGTAGATGGCTACACCTTC,CASRAGRAVDGYTF
TRBJ2-7,-,TRBV20-1,-,TGCAGTGCTAGAAGGGTACCCTACGAGCAGTACTTC,CSARRVPYEQYF
TRBJ1-1,-,TRBV19,-,TGTGCCAGTAGTCGAACTTCAGGGGTAGGGACTGAAGCTTTCTTT,CASSRTSGVGTEAFF
TRBJ2-6,-,TRBV20-1,-,TGCAGTGCTAGAGTGGGAGGTGCTGGGGCCAACGTCCTGACTTTC,CSARVGGAGANVLTF
TRBJ2-3,-,TRBV4-3,-,TGCGCCAGCAGCCAAGGCCAGGGGATCCCAGATACGCAGTATTTT,CASSQGQGIPDTQYF
TRBJ2-5,-,TRBV2,once,TGTGCCAGCAGCTTCAGGGGTTACCAAGAGACCCAGTACTTC,CASSFRGYQETQYF
TRBJ1-4,-,TRBV7-2,-,TGTGCCAGCAGCCCCGGGGGGGGTGAGGGCCGTTCCGTGTTTTTT,CASSPGGGEGRSVFF
TRBJ1-6,TRBD1,TRBV6-5,-,TGTGCCAGCAGTTCCTCCGGGACAGCAAATTCACCCCTCCACTTT,CASSSSGTANSPLHF
TRBJ1-1,-,TRBV7-9,once,TGTGCCAGCAGCTTACAAGAGTTGGGAGCTTTCTTT,CASSLQELGAFF
TRBJ1-1,-,TRBV20-1,-,TGCAGTGCTACCAGAAGAGGGGAAGCTTTCTTT,CSATRRGEAFF